A selection of T cell receptor beta chains follows, all from one sample in a study of control samples from healthy donors and cancer patients. Sequenced by immunoSEQ multiplex PCR; TCRdb stores in-frame clones only, minus some. The sample lists 95,000 to 130,000 clones; about 94% were seen once. Sequenced material: blood. These receptors were collected from a man in his thirties or forties in good health. Each CDR3 is given with its conserved first and last residue. The order of the fields is J gene, clone size, D gene, V gene, CDR3 DNA, CDR3 protein. D genes are given only for firm matches. Size is stated for part of the rows, as once, few or many counts, or as a class when the clone is expanded.

J: TRBJ2-3; size: NA; D: TRBD2; V: TRBV7-8; DNA: TGTGCCAGCAGACCCCGGACTAGCGGGCGCGCAGATACGCAGTATTTT; CDR3: CASRPRTSGRADTQYF
J: TRBJ2-1; size: NA; D: NA; V: TRBV9; DNA: TGTGCCAGCAGCGTAGCAGGGTACTCCTACAATGAGCAGTTCTTC; CDR3: CASSVAGYSYNEQFF
J: TRBJ2-2; size: NA; D: NA; V: TRBV9; DNA: TGTGCCAGCAGCGTAGAAAGGCTAGCCTCGAACACCGGGGAGCTGTTTTTT; CDR3: CASSVERLASNTGELFF
J: TRBJ2-3; size: medium-sized; D: TRBD1; V: TRBV6-4; DNA: TGTGCCAGCAGTGAGAGACAGGGGCACACAGATACGCAGTATTTT; CDR3: CASSERQGHTDTQYF
J: TRBJ2-3; size: NA; D: NA; V: TRBV30; DNA: TGTGCCTGGACCCCCCAAACCCATTGGGCAGATACGCAGTATTTT; CDR3: CAWTPQTHWADTQYF
J: TRBJ2-1; size: NA; D: NA; V: TRBV5-1; DNA: TGCGCCAGCAATCAGGGTGGCTACAATGAGCAGTTCTTC; CDR3: CASNQGGYNEQFF
J: TRBJ1-4; size: NA; D: NA; V: TRBV11-2; DNA: TGTGCCAGCAGCCTAAGACCCCTTACAACTAATGAAAAACTGTTTTTT; CDR3: CASSLRPLTTNEKLFF
J: TRBJ2-1; size: NA; D: NA; V: TRBV9; DNA: TGTGCCAGCAGCGGGGGGTCTAGCGATGAGCAGTTCTTC; CDR3: CASSGGSSDEQFF
J: TRBJ1-3; size: NA; D: TRBD1; V: TRBV19; DNA: TGTGCCAGTACCCCGGGACAGAGCTCTGGAAACACCATATATTTT; CDR3: CASTPGQSSGNTIYF
J: TRBJ2-7; size: NA; D: TRBD1; V: TRBV5-1; DNA: TGCGCCAGCAGCTTGTACCTTGGACAGGGGGGCTCCTACGAGCAGTACTTC; CDR3: CASSLYLGQGGSYEQYF
J: TRBJ2-3; size: NA; D: NA; V: TRBV7-9; DNA: TGTGCCAGCAGCTTAGGCCCCGGGACGGATAATACGCAGTATTTT; CDR3: CASSLGPGTDNTQYF
J: TRBJ1-6; size: NA; D: TRBD1; V: TRBV5-1; DNA: TGCGCCAGCAGCTACGGACAGGCCGGTAATTCACCCCTCCACTTT; CDR3: CASSYGQAGNSPLHF
J: TRBJ1-1; size: NA; D: NA; V: TRBV4-1; DNA: TGCGCCAGCAAAAAAAATAACTTGAACACTGAAGCTTTCTTT; CDR3: CASKKNNLNTEAFF
J: TRBJ2-5; size: NA; D: NA; V: TRBV6-5; DNA: TGTGCCAGCAGCCCACAGGCCCAAGAGACCCAGTACTTC; CDR3: CASSPQAQETQYF
J: TRBJ2-2; size: NA; D: TRBD2; V: TRBV7-2; DNA: TGTGCCAGCAGCTTAGGTGGGGGGGGCGGGGAGCTGTTTTTT; CDR3: CASSLGGGGGELFF
J: TRBJ2-1; size: NA; D: NA; V: TRBV2; DNA: TGTGCCAGGGGCGGGCTCTCCTACAATGAGCAGTTCTTC; CDR3: CARGGLSYNEQFF
J: TRBJ2-5; size: NA; D: NA; V: TRBV5-1; DNA: TGCGCCAGCAGCTCAAGTGGGGCTGGGGGAGAGACCCAGTACTTC; CDR3: CASSSSGAGGETQYF
J: TRBJ2-3; size: NA; D: NA; V: TRBV6-2/TRBV6-3; DNA: TGTGCCAGCAGTTACCGCCGGGGGGCGGGTGAGCAAGATACGCAGTATTTT; CDR3: CASSYRRGAGEQDTQYF
J: TRBJ1-1; size: once; D: TRBD1; V: TRBV15; DNA: TGTGCCACCAGCAGAGCCTTGACAGGGGCCGAGAACACTGAAGCTTTCTTT; CDR3: CATSRALTGAENTEAFF
J: TRBJ1-2; size: NA; D: NA; V: TRBV11-2; DNA: TGTGCCAGCAGCTCTACCTCCAACAGGGCCTATGGCTACACCTTC; CDR3: CASSSTSNRAYGYTF
J: TRBJ1-5; size: NA; D: NA; V: TRBV7-8; DNA: TGTGCCAGCAGCTTTCCAAATCAGCCCCAGCATTTT; CDR3: CASSFPNQPQHF
J: TRBJ1-4; size: NA; D: NA; V: TRBV2; DNA: TGTGCCAGCAGTGATGGGGTTTCTAATGAAAAACTGTTTTTT; CDR3: CASSDGVSNEKLFF
J: TRBJ1-5; size: once; D: NA; V: TRBV4-1; DNA: TGCGCCAGCAGCCAAGGGCAGACCATGAATCAGCCCCAGCATTTT; CDR3: CASSQGQTMNQPQHF
J: TRBJ2-7; size: NA; D: NA; V: TRBV29-1; DNA: TGCAGCGTTGAGCCGGTAAATAAGGGCTACGAGCAGTACTTC; CDR3: CSVEPVNKGYEQYF
J: TRBJ1-5; size: NA; D: NA; V: TRBV11-2; DNA: TGTGCCAGCAGCTTAGCCGGGAGGGATCAGCCCCAGCATTTT; CDR3: CASSLAGRDQPQHF
J: TRBJ1-1; size: NA; D: TRBD1; V: TRBV2; DNA: TGTGCCAGCAGTCGCGGACAGGTAGGGGTCGACACTGAAGCTTTCTTT; CDR3: CASSRGQVGVDTEAFF
J: TRBJ2-7; size: NA; D: TRBD1; V: TRBV10-3; DNA: TGTGCCATCAGTGATTGGACAGGGTTGTACTTC; CDR3: CAISDWTGLYF